The 4 T cell receptor beta chains given below trace back to one sample, sequenced in a study of T cell changes during pregnancy in multiple sclerosis. TCRdb's table, derived via immunoSEQ multiplex PCR, lists solely in-frame clones and lacks some. The sample has under 45,000 clones; approximately 91% are singletons. This sample comprised peripheral blood, obtained in the second trimester of pregnancy. Receptor source: a female donor in good health, enrolled as a control in a pregnancy study.

The chain employs TRBV19 and TRBJ2-3, with 7 bases lining up with TRBD1. Germline CDR1 LNHDA, CDR2 SQIVND (reference sequence). Germline trimming cut 7 bases from V and 0 bases from J; bases unmatched to any gene: 7. The CDR3 consists of 15 residues. CDR3: CASKDRVASTDTQYF. The DNA for the CDR3 is TGTGCCAGTAAAGACAGGGTCGCCAGCACAGATACGCAGTATTTT.

The chain combines TRBV7-8 with TRBJ2-7; 8 bases map to TRBD1. The CDR3 loop spans 15 amino acids. Germline assignment: CDR1 SGHVS and CDR2 FQNEAQ. J was trimmed by 4 bases and V by 8 bases; bases with no gene match: 13. CDR3 sequence (DNA): TGTGCCAGCTCCATAAGGGCAGGGGGCGGGTACGAGCAGTACTTC. This translates into CASSIRAGGGYEQYF. Looking up the rest from reference TRBV7-8 and TRBJ2-7 gives the full variable domain: GAGVSQSPRYKVAKRGQDVALRCDPISGHVSLFWYQQALGQGPEFLTYFQNEAQLDKSGLPSDRFFAERPEGSVSTLKIQRTQQEDSAVYLCASSIRAGGGYEQYFGPGTRLTVT.

The gene calls are TRBV6-1 and TRBJ2-7; tentatively, D is TRBD2 (6 bases). Per germline, CDR1 MNHNS and CDR2 SASEGT. V gave up 0 bases and J gave up 0 bases, with 12 bases separating them. The CDR3 is made up of 16 amino acids. The CDR3 DNA follows: TGTGCCAGCAGTGAAGCGCGGCGGGGTCTCTCCTACGAGCAGTACTTC. Amino acid sequence: CASSEARRGLSYEQYF.

V usage is TRBV5-1 and J usage is TRBJ2-1; TRBD2 aligns across 8 bases. CDR3 size: 14 residues. V dropped 4 bases and J dropped 4; count of bases not matched to a gene: 4. CDR1 and CDR2 (germline): SGHRS, YFSETQ. CDR3 coding DNA: TGCGCCAGCAGCCGACGGGAGGGATACAATGAGCAGTTCTTC. Residues: CASSRREGYNEQFF.